The rows below give T cell receptor beta chains drawn from one sample of a study of T cell responses to AZD1222 COVID-19 vaccine. Clones were sequenced by immunoSEQ multiplex PCR, and TCRdb holds only the in-frame ones, with some missing. This sample has 150,000 or so clones; 85% to 95% occur once, and the top ten carry over 0.85%. Source: peripheral blood, taken on day 0 of MenACWY control vaccination. These receptor sequences come from an adult in good health. The CDR3 runs from the conserved cysteine through the conserved F or W. A D gene is named only where the DNA matches it firmly. Where a row states a size, it is once, few, many or the class of an expanded clone; other rows omit it.

clone_size: few
v_call: TRBV30
j_call: TRBJ2-1
d_call: TRBD2
cdr3_aa: CAWSSREEHEQFF
cdr3_nt: TGTGCCTGGAGTTCCCGGGAGGAGCATGAGCAGTTCTTC

clone_size: NA
v_call: TRBV11-2
j_call: TRBJ2-7
d_call: TRBD1
cdr3_aa: CASTPGQGVDEQYF
cdr3_nt: TGTGCCAGCACCCCGGGCCAGGGGGTCGACGAGCAGTACTTC

clone_size: once
v_call: TRBV10-2
j_call: TRBJ2-4
d_call: TRBD1
cdr3_aa: CASSETGGSIQYF
cdr3_nt: TGCGCCAGCAGTGAAACAGGGGGCAGCATTCAGTACTTC

clone_size: NA
v_call: TRBV6-1
j_call: TRBJ1-2
d_call: TRBD1
cdr3_aa: CASTERQGLEGYTF
cdr3_nt: TGTGCCAGCACTGAAAGACAGGGATTAGAGGGCTACACCTTC

clone_size: NA
v_call: TRBV28
j_call: TRBJ1-1
d_call: NA
cdr3_aa: CASSSQGKGGTEAFF
cdr3_nt: TGTGCCAGCAGTTCTCAGGGTAAAGGGGGCACTGAAGCTTTCTTT

clone_size: once
v_call: TRBV18
j_call: TRBJ1-3
d_call: NA
cdr3_aa: CASSLGKGEGNTIYF
cdr3_nt: TGTGCCAGCTCACTCGGGAAGGGAGAAGGAAACACCATATATTTT

clone_size: once
v_call: TRBV7-2
j_call: TRBJ1-2
d_call: NA
cdr3_aa: CASSLERLGRTNGYTF
cdr3_nt: TGTGCCAGCAGCTTAGAGAGGCTGGGACGTACGAATGGCTACACCTTC

clone_size: NA
v_call: TRBV5-1
j_call: TRBJ1-6
d_call: TRBD1
cdr3_aa: CASSLGQGQSNSPLHF
cdr3_nt: TGCGCCAGCAGCTTGGGACAGGGACAGAGTAATTCACCCCTCCACTTT

clone_size: NA
v_call: TRBV5-8
j_call: TRBJ1-1
d_call: TRBD1
cdr3_aa: CASSSGTGWRTEAFF
cdr3_nt: TGTGCCAGCAGCTCCGGGACAGGATGGCGCACTGAAGCTTTCTTT

clone_size: NA
v_call: TRBV6-6
j_call: TRBJ1-5
d_call: TRBD1
cdr3_aa: CASSYRGGDQPQHF
cdr3_nt: TGTGCCAGCAGTTACCGAGGGGGCGATCAGCCCCAGCATTTT

clone_size: NA
v_call: TRBV4-2
j_call: TRBJ2-3
d_call: NA
cdr3_aa: CASSQDGAPLDTQYF
cdr3_nt: TGTGCCAGCAGCCAAGATGGGGCCCCCCTCGATACGCAGTATTTT

clone_size: NA
v_call: TRBV19
j_call: TRBJ2-1
d_call: TRBD2
cdr3_aa: CASSIGTSGNNEQFF
cdr3_nt: TGTGCCAGTAGTATCGGGACTAGCGGGAACAATGAGCAGTTCTTC